The rows below give T cell receptor beta chains drawn from one sample of a study of T cell repertoires in cytomegalovirus infection. TCRdb called the reads again in MiXCR, with one record for every CDR3 protein. The table has 600,000 to 800,000 distinct CDR3 sequences, around 24% seen once. Sample: CD8+ T cells from PBMCs. Receptors were obtained from a human donor in good health (CMV status not recorded). Some clones in this sample may be carry-over from other donors' samples. Each CDR3 is given with its conserved first and last residue. The D gene is left open where the match is weak. Where a row states a size, it is once, few, many or the class of an expanded clone; other rows omit it.

D gene	V gene	clone size	J gene	CDR3 protein	CDR3 DNA
.	TRBV7-8	many	TRBJ1-1	CASSLKANTEAFF	TGTGCCAGCAGCTTGAAGGCGAACACTGAAGCTTTCTTT
.	TRBV6-2/TRBV6-3	.	TRBJ1-1	CASKTRTAGFAEAFF	TGTGCCAGCAAAACCCGGACAGCGGGCTTCGCTGAAGCTTTCTTT
.	TRBV7-4	.	TRBJ1-6	CAVLRDSYNSPLHF	TGTGCCGTACTAAGGGACTCCTATAATTCACCCCTCCACTTT
.	TRBV6-5	.	TRBJ1-1	CASSYSRSTEAFF	TGTGCCAGCAGTTACTCCCGGAGCACTGAAGCTTTCTTT
.	TRBV7-9	.	TRBJ1-1	CASSGAGNTEAFF	TGTGCCAGCAGCGGCGCAGGGAATACTGAAGCTTTCTTT
TRBD2	TRBV27	.	TRBJ2-3	CASTMRAGGLTDTQYF	TGTGCCAGCACCATGAGAGCGGGGGGTCTCACAGATACGCAGTATTTT
.	TRBV28	few	TRBJ2-5	CASSLAGTKETQYF	TGTGCCAGCAGTTTGGCCGGGACCAAAGAGACCCAGTACTTC
TRBD1	TRBV2	.	TRBJ2-7	CAATGTGAPYEQYF	TGTGCCGCAACCGGGACAGGGGCTCCCTACGAGCAGTACTTC
.	TRBV7-9	few	TRBJ2-7	CASSRLPETYEQYF	TGTGCCAGCAGCCGCCTCCCCGAAACCTACGAGCAGTACTTC
TRBD1	TRBV5-6	few	TRBJ2-1	CASSWGTGRLNEQFF	TGTGCCAGCAGCTGGGGGACAGGGCGACTCAATGAGCAGTTCTTC
.	TRBV10-3	.	TRBJ2-7	CAISDLVRYEQYF	TGTGCCATCAGTGATCTTGTGCGTTACGAGCAGTACTTC
.	TRBV5-1	.	TRBJ2-1	CASSLAMGLAGNEQFF	TGCGCCAGCAGCTTGGCCATGGGGCTAGCAGGGAATGAGCAGTTCTTC
.	TRBV20-1	.	TRBJ2-3	CSARPGQRADTQYF	TGCAGTGCTAGGCCGGGACAGCGGGCAGATACGCAGTATTTT
.	TRBV7-9	once	TRBJ1-1	CASSLDPTEAFF	TGTGCCAGCAGCTTAGACCCCACTGAAGCTTTCTTT
.	TRBV20-1	.	TRBJ2-1	CSAQRVALDNEQFF	TGCAGTGCCCAAAGGGTTGCCCTAGACAATGAGCAGTTCTTC
.	TRBV7-3	.	TRBJ1-1	CASSQEGYGSVAFF	TGTGCCAGCAGCCAAGAGGGATATGGCTCTGTAGCTTTCTTT
.	TRBV7-6	many	TRBJ2-7	CASSLDQGDEQYF	TGTGCCAGCAGCTTAGATCAGGGTGACGAGCAGTACTTC
TRBD1	TRBV12-3/TRBV12-4	.	TRBJ2-1	CASSSPVTGTVYNEQFF	TGTGCCAGCAGTTCCCCCGTCACCGGGACAGTCTACAATGAGCAGTTCTTC
.	TRBV4-1	few	TRBJ1-5	CASSQDGRGGQPQHF	TGCGCCAGCAGCCAAGATGGAAGAGGGGGTCAGCCCCAGCATTTT
TRBD1	TRBV20-1	once	TRBJ2-5	CSARIVDREETQYF	TGCAGTGCTAGAATAGTAGACAGGGAAGAGACCCAGTACTTC
TRBD1	TRBV6-1	.	TRBJ2-7	CASTEGQGFYEQYF	TGTGCCAGCACCGAGGGACAGGGATTCTACGAGCAGTACTTC
.	TRBV20-1	.	TRBJ1-5	CSARDWSERGYSNQPQHF	TGCAGTGCTAGAGATTGGTCAGAGCGCGGGTATAGCAATCAGCCCCAGCATTTT
.	TRBV7-2	many	TRBJ2-2	CASSPRTDLGLTGELFF	TGTGCCAGCAGCCCGCGGACAGATTTAGGTCTAACCGGGGAGCTGTTTTTT
.	TRBV2	once	TRBJ1-6	CAGKTRNSPLHF	TGTGCCGGGAAGACAAGGAATTCACCCCTCCACTTT
TRBD2	TRBV6-6	.	TRBJ2-1	CASNEKRGGPCNEQFF	TGTGCCAGCAATGAAAAGCGGGGGGGCCCCTGCAATGAGCAGTTCTTC
TRBD1	TRBV7-6	many	TRBJ2-6	CASSGGQGSGANVLTF	TGTGCCAGCAGCGGAGGACAGGGATCTGGGGCCAACGTCCTGACTTTC
.	TRBV7-9	.	TRBJ1-2	CATNSGTDYGYTF	TGTGCCACCAACTCCGGGACGGATTATGGCTACACCTTC
.	TRBV28	few	TRBJ1-2	CASIDLVGDYGYTF	TGTGCCAGCATCGATCTGGTGGGGGACTATGGCTACACCTTC
.	TRBV18	.	TRBJ2-7	CASSAYGTTNYEQYF	TGTGCCAGCTCAGCCTATGGGACAACGAACTACGAGCAGTACTTC
.	TRBV7-9	.	TRBJ2-5	CASEPGQETQYF	TGTGCCAGCGAACCCGGACAGGAGACCCAGTACTTC
.	TRBV10-3	few	TRBJ1-1	CAASGTDDTEAFF	TGTGCCGCATCCGGGACGGATGACACTGAAGCTTTCTTT
TRBD1	TRBV7-9	few	TRBJ2-5	CASSGNRGPYF	TGTGCCAGCAGCGGTAACAGGGGTCCTTACTTC
.	TRBV25-1	.	TRBJ2-6	CASSDRVKANVLTF	TGTGCCAGCAGTGACAGGGTAAAGGCCAACGTCCTGACTTTC
.	TRBV7-9	few	TRBJ1-3	CASSLLGRTISGNTIYF	TGTGCCAGCAGCCTGCTGGGCAGGACTATCTCTGGAAACACCATATATTTT
.	TRBV4-1	.	TRBJ2-3	CASSLSMGDTQYF	TGCGCCAGCAGCCTTTCCATGGGAGATACGCAGTATTTT
TRBD2	TRBV27	.	TRBJ2-3	CASKRGQTGDTQYF	TGTGCCAGCAAGCGGGGGCAAACTGGAGATACGCAGTATTTT
.	TRBV7-2	many	TRBJ2-2	CASSLGRSGGYTGELFF	TGTGCCAGCAGCTTGGGCCGAAGTGGGGGCTACACCGGGGAGCTGTTTTTT
.	TRBV7-9	few	TRBJ2-3	CASSFEFTDTQYF	TGTGCCAGCAGCTTTGAGTTCACAGATACGCAGTATTTT
.	TRBV6-2/TRBV6-3	.	TRBJ2-6	CANSFYSGANVLTF	TGTGCCAACAGTTTCTACTCTGGGGCCAACGTCCTGACTTTC
.	TRBV20-1	.	TRBJ1-1	CSARGYEAFF	TGCAGTGCTAGAGGTTACGAAGCTTTCTTT